The rows below give T cell receptor beta chains drawn from one sample of a study of T cell changes during pregnancy in multiple sclerosis. Measured with immunoSEQ multiplex PCR; TCRdb has only the in-frame clones, and not every one. The data contain roughly 58,000 clones, 94% of them singletons. Material: CD8+ T cells from peripheral blood mononuclear cells, obtained in the third trimester of pregnancy. The receptors stem from a female donor with multiple sclerosis, enrolled in a pregnancy study. Both conserved end residues are part of each CDR3. D genes are given only for firm matches.

j_gene,d_gene,v_gene,CDR3nt,CDR3aa
TRBJ2-3,TRBD2,TRBV10-3,TGTGCCATCAGTGAGTCGATTGGGACTAGCGGTAGCACAGATACGCAGTATTTT,CAISESIGTSGSTDTQYF
TRBJ2-6,TRBD2,TRBV5-1,TGCGCCAGCAGCCGCCATTTAGCGGGAGGGCACCCTTGGGCCAACGTCCTGACTTTC,CASSRHLAGGHPWANVLTF
TRBJ2-2,TRBD1,TRBV6-4,TGTGCCAGCAGAGAGGGGTTTACAGGGGACACCGGGGAGCTGTTTTTT,CASREGFTGDTGELFF
TRBJ2-7,NA,TRBV9,TGTGCCAGCAGCTCATTTGGGGGCCATGACGAGCAGTACTTC,CASSSFGGHDEQYF
TRBJ2-1,TRBD2,TRBV4-2,TGTGCCAGCAGCCAGCTGGGACTAGCGGATTACAATGAGCAGTTCTTC,CASSQLGLADYNEQFF
TRBJ2-2,TRBD1,TRBV28,TGTGCCAGCAGTTTCGAGGGGGCTGAGTGGAACACCGGGGAGCTGTTTTTT,CASSFEGAEWNTGELFF
TRBJ2-1,TRBD1,TRBV28,TGTGCCAGCAGTCGACAGGGGGTTCAGGATGAGCAGTTCTTC,CASSRQGVQDEQFF
TRBJ2-1,TRBD2,TRBV7-9,TGTGCCAGCAGCTTAGACAGCGGGAGGGGTTACAATGAGCAGTTCTTC,CASSLDSGRGYNEQFF
TRBJ2-5,TRBD1,TRBV13,TGTGCCAGCAGCCCCGTGGCCGACAGGGGAGGATTCCAAGAGACCCAGTACTTC,CASSPVADRGGFQETQYF
TRBJ1-1,TRBD1,TRBV5-1,TGCGCCAGCAGCAGGGACAGGGGGAACACTGAAGCTTTCTTT,CASSRDRGNTEAFF
TRBJ2-1,TRBD2,TRBV7-8,TGTGCCAGCAGCTCAGTAGCGGGACCTTACAATGAGCAGTTCTTC,CASSSVAGPYNEQFF
TRBJ2-1,TRBD2,TRBV4-3,TGCGCCAGCAGCCAAGATTCAGCTAGCGGGAGGGTAGGGGTCTCGTTCAGAGAGCAGTTCTTC,CASSQDSASGRVGVSFREQFF